Shown below are 17 T cell receptor beta chains from a single sample sequenced in a study of T cells after posttransplantation cyclophosphamide (dated by TCRdb to the mid-2010s). The sample's treatment or condition, from its label and the paper: high-dose cyclophosphamide on days +3 and +4 as single-agent GVHD prophylaxis. Busulfan and fludarabine conditioning, a related or unrelated marrow graft, and cyclophosphamide on days +3 and +4 were given to PTCy patients. Library preparation employed the immunoSEQ multiplex PCR assay. TCRdb carries this immuneACCESS record with in-frame sequences only. Its versions omit some clonotypes, under half of them owing to an unresolved V gene in the studies checked, with the rest unexplained. The sample table holds about 42,000 clones, of which roughly 91% were seen once. About 2.5% of the sample lies in the top ten. Specimen: PBMCs, collected 60 to 65 days after allogeneic stem cell transplant with posttransplant cyclophosphamide. The receptors here all came from a male patient aged 60-69 years who received an allogeneic stem cell transplant from a related donor and was CMV-positive. In patients who had a transplant, some T cells may come from the graft donor.

The chain employs TRBV7-6 and TRBJ2-1, with D uncertain. V lost 5 bases and J 10 bases, leaving 9 bases between the germline ends. Germline lookup yields CDR1 SGHVS and CDR2 FNYEAQ. The CDR3 is made up of 11 amino acids. CDR3 residues: CASSLQAEQFF. The CDR3, as DNA: TGTGCCAGCAGCCTCCAGGCGGAGCAGTTCTTC.

The rearrangement links TRBV7-6 to TRBJ2-5, with D maybe TRBD1 (5 bases). The CDR3 has 15 amino acids. Trimming took off 1 base at V and 4 bases at J, with 13 bases between the two ends. CDR1 is SGHVS and CDR2 is FNYEAQ in the germline V gene. CDR3 nucleotide sequence: TGTGCCAGCAGCTTAGACTCAGGGTGGGGAGAGACCCAGTACTTC. Translating it yields CASSLDSGWGETQYF. Using reference TRBV7-6 and TRBJ2-5 for the parts outside the CDR3, the full variable domain is GAGVSQSPRYKVTKRGQDVALRCDPISGHVSLYWYRQALGQGPEFLTYFNYEAQQDKSGLPNDRFSAERPEGSISTLTIQRTEQRDSAMYRCASSLDSGWGETQYFGPGTRLLVL.

The sample holds one count of this clone. The chain has TRBV11-2 and TRBJ1-2, with 8 bases identical to TRBD1. This CDR3 has 15 residues. V was clipped by 3 bases and J by 2 bases; unmatched bases: 5. Germline lookup yields CDR1 SGHAT and CDR2 FQNNGV. The CDR3 bases are TGTGCCAGCAGCTTTGGGACAGGACTCAACTATGGCTACACCTTC. Amino acids: CASSFGTGLNYGYTF.

V gene TRBV10-3 combines with J gene TRBJ1-2, with D tentatively TRBD1 (6 bases). CDR1 ENHRY and CDR2 SYGVKD come from the germline V gene. CDR3 length: 12 residues. The V end lost 4 bases, the J end lost 6 bases, and 9 bases lay between the germline ends. The CDR3, as DNA: TGTGCCATCAGTGTGGCAGGGGATGGCTACACCTTC. This gives the protein CAISVAGDGYTF.

CDR3 amino acids: CASSLRGYGYGYTF. The CDR3 coding sequence is TGTGCCAGCAGCTTAAGGGGTTATGGCTATGGCTACACCTTC. The chain employs TRBV7-8 and TRBJ1-2; maybe TRBD1 (5 bases). Looked up from germline, CDR1 is SGHVS and CDR2 is FQNEAQ. The V and J ends lost 2 bases and 4 bases respectively, with 11 bases between them. This CDR3 has 14 residues.

The J gene is TRBJ2-1, the V gene TRBV6-1, with D perhaps matching TRBD2 (5 bases). Germline lookup yields CDR1 MNHNS and CDR2 SASEGT. CDR3 length equals 12 residues. Trimming removed 6 bases at V and 8 bases at J, with 11 bases between. CDR3 coding DNA: TGTGCCAGCAGACTAGTAGTGGATGAGCAGTTCTTC. Protein sequence: CASRLVVDEQFF.

The rearrangement links TRBV6-1 to TRBJ1-1; no clear D. CDR3 size: 13 residues. Germline CDR1 and CDR2: MNHNS and SASEGT. V gave up 8 bases and J gave up 5 bases, with 15 bases separating them. In DNA form, the CDR3 reads TGTGCCAGCCTTAGACCCTGGCGGACTGAAGCTTTCTTT. This codes for CASLRPWRTEAFF.

The chain combines TRBV5-5 with TRBJ1-4, with D possibly matching TRBD1 (5 bases). The CDR3 runs to 13 residues. Trimming took off 9 bases at V and 6 bases at J, with 15 bases between the two ends. Germline V CDR1 and CDR2: SGHKS, YYEKEE (reference sequence). CDR3 DNA: TGTGCCACCGATTGGGGGGGGGATGAAAAACTGTTTTTT. Translating it yields CATDWGGDEKLFF.

The CDR3 loop reads CASSEEGQLYGYTF. CDR3 nucleotides: TGTGCCAGCAGTGAAGAGGGACAGCTATATGGCTACACCTTC. This chain links TRBV6-1 with TRBJ1-2; 7 bases are shared with TRBD1. The CDR3 consists of 14 residues. Germline loops: CDR1 MNHNS, CDR2 SASEGT. V trimming: 1 base; J trimming: 5 bases; junction bases outside the gene matches: 4.

The chain recombines TRBV25-1 with TRBJ2-1, with D tentatively TRBD1 (6 bases). Germline CDR1 reads MGHDK; CDR2 reads SYGVNS. V lost 3 bases and J lost 8, with 14 bases in between. This CDR3 region has 14 residues. The CDR3: CASSEGTGNYEQFF. For the CDR3, the DNA is TGTGCCAGCAGTGAGGGAACAGGGAACTATGAGCAGTTCTTC.

V is TRBV5-1 and J is TRBJ1-3; TRBD1 matches 10 bases. Trimming cost V 4 bases and J 5 bases; bases outside gene matches: 6. There are 15 residues in the CDR3. In germline, CDR1 is SGHRS, CDR2 YFSETQ. CDR3 in amino acids: CASSPEGQGRNTIYF. In DNA, the CDR3 is TGCGCCAGCAGCCCGGAGGGACAGGGGAGAAACACCATATATTTT.

The chain couples TRBV30 to TRBJ1-4; TRBD1 is a possible D gene (5 bases). The V end lost 4 bases, the J end lost 3 bases, and 15 bases lay between the germline ends. The CDR3 contains 15 residues. CDR1 and CDR2 (germline): GTSNPN, SVGIG (reference sequence). CDR3 sequence (DNA): TGTGCCTGGACCAACAACGGGGGGGCTAATGAAAAACTGTTTTTT. Its protein is CAWTNNGGANEKLFF.

This clone was seen only once. DNA of the CDR3: TGTGCCAGCAGTGAAGCCGCGTGGGAGGCAGGAGGGAACACCGGGGAGCTGTTTTTT. Amino acid sequence: CASSEAAWEAGGNTGELFF. This rearrangement joins TRBV6-1 to TRBJ2-2; TRBD2 is a possible D gene (6 bases). The CDR3 has 19 residues. V lost 0 bases, J lost 1 base, and 18 bases lay in between. The germline V gene has CDR1 MNHNS and CDR2 SASEGT.

This chain connects TRBV30 to TRBJ2-5, with 7 bases matching TRBD2. With 2 bases clipped from V and 1 base from J, the junction kept 7 bases outside the gene matches. The CDR3 is made up of 15 amino acids. Germline V gene lookup returns CDR1 GTSNPN and CDR2 SVGIG (reference sequence). CDR3 protein: CAWSKVGGSQETQYF. The CDR3 DNA reads as TGTGCCTGGAGTAAGGTGGGGGGGAGCCAAGAGACCCAGTACTTC.

The chain recombines TRBV6-1 with TRBJ1-1; 7 bases are a match to TRBD1. V was clipped by 1 base and J by 4 bases; unmatched bases: 3. The CDR3 spans 14 residues. The germline CDR1 and CDR2 sequences are MNHNS and SASEGT. The CDR3 spells CASSEDRDSTEAFF. Written as DNA, the CDR3 is TGTGCCAGCAGTGAAGACAGGGACAGCACTGAAGCTTTCTTT.

A few counts support this clone. J is TRBJ2-3 and V is TRBV7-9; 9 bases match TRBD1. V lost 6 bases to trimming and J lost 4 bases; unmatched junction nucleotides: 5. The length of the CDR3 is 14 residues. Germline CDR1 reads SEHNR; CDR2 reads FQNEAQ (reference sequence). The CDR3 reads CASRGTGNADTQYF. The CDR3 DNA reads TGTGCCAGCAGGGGGACAGGGAACGCAGATACGCAGTATTTT.

The chain employs TRBV9 and TRBJ2-3; 9 bases are shared with TRBD2. The V and J ends lost 0 bases and 2 bases, in that order; junction bases with no gene match: 10. Germline loops: CDR1 SGDLS, CDR2 YYNGEE. CDR3 length: 18 amino acids. The CDR3 sequence: CASSVATGASGTTDTQYF. The CDR3 coding sequence is TGTGCCAGCAGCGTAGCTACCGGGGCTAGCGGGACCACAGATACGCAGTATTTT. Full variable domain (remainder filled in from reference TRBV9 and TRBJ2-3): DSGVTQTPKHLITATGQRVTLRCSPRSGDLSVYWYQQSLDQGLQFLIQYYNGEERAKGNILERFSAQQFPDLHSELNLSSLELGDSALYFCASSVATGASGTTDTQYFGPGTRLTVL.